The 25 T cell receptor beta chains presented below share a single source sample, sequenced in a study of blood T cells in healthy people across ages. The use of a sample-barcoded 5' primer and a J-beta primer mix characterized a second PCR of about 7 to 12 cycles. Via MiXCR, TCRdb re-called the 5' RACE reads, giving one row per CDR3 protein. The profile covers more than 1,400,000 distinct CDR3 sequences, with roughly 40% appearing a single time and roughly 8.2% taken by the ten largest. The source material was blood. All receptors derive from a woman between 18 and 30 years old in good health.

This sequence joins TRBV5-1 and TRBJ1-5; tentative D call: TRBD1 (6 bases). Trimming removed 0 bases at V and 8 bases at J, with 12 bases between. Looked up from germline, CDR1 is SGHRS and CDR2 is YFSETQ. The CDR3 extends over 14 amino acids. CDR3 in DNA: TGCGCCAGCAGCTTGGAGTGGGGGGCGAAGCCCCAGCATTTT. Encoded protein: CASSLEWGAKPQHF.

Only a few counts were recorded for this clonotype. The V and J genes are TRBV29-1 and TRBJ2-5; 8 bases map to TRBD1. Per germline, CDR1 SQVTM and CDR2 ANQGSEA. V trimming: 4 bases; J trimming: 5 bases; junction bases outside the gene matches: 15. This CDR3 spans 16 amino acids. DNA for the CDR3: TGCAGCGTTGTCTTCGGAGGCAGGGGGCGTTGGGAGACCCAGTACTTC. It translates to CSVVFGGRGRWETQYF.

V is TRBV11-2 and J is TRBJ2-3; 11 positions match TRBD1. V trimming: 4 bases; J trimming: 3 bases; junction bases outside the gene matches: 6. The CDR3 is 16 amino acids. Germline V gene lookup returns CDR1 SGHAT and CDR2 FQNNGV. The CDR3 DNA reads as TGTGCCAGCAGCTGGCTCGGACAGGGGGCAACAGATACGCAGTATTTT. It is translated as CASSWLGQGATDTQYF.

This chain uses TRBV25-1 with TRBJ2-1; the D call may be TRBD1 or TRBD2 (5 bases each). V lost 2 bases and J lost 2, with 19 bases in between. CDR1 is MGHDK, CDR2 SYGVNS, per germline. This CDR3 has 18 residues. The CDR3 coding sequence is TGTGCCAGCAGTGAAGGAAGTAATGGGAGAGGGGCCTACAATGAGCAGTTCTTC. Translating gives CASSEGSNGRGAYNEQFF.

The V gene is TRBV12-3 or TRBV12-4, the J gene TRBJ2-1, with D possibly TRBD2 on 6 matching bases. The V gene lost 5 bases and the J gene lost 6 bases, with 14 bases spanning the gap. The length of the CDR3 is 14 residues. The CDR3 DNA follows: TGTGCCAGCAGTACCGGGACTTTAGTCAATGAGCAGTTCTTC. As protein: CASSTGTLVNEQFF.

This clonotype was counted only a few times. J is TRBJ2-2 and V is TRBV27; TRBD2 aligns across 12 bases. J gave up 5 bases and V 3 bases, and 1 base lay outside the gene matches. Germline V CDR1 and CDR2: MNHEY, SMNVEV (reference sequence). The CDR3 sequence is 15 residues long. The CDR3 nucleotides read TGTGCCAGCAGTTTCGGGACTAGCGGGACCGGGGAGCTGTTTTTT. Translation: CASSFGTSGTGELFF.

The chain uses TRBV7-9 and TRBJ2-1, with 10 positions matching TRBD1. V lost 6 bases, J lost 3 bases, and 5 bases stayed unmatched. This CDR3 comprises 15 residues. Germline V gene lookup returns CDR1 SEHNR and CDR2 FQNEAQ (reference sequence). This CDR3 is CASSRGQGIYNEQFF. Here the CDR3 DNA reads TGTGCCAGCAGTAGGGGACAGGGGATCTACAATGAGCAGTTCTTC.

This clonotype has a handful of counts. In nucleotides, the CDR3 is TGCAGTGCTAGAGCCCAGGGGGGAGTCTACGAGCAGTACTTC. The encoded protein is CSARAQGGVYEQYF. This chain uses TRBV20-1 with TRBJ2-4, with a weak D call TRBD1 (7 bases). The end of the DNA is better explained by TRBJ2-7, so the J call may be wrong. The CDR3 extends over 14 amino acids. Germline assignment: CDR1 DFQATT and CDR2 SNEGSKA (reference sequence).

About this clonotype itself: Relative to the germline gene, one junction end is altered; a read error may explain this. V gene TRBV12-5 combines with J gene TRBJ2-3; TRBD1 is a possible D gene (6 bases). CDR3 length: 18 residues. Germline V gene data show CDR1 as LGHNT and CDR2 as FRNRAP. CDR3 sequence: CAGGLALRAQGSTDTQYF. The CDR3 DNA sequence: TGTGCTGGTGGTTTGGCACTCCGGGCCCAGGGGAGCACAGATACGCAGTATTTT. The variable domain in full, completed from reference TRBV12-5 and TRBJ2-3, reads DARVTQTPRHKVTEMGQEVTMRCQPILGHNTVFWYRQTMMQGLELLAYFRNRAPLDDSGMPKDRFSAEMPDATLATLKIQPSEPRDSAVYFCAGGLALRAQGSTDTQYFGPGTRLTVL.

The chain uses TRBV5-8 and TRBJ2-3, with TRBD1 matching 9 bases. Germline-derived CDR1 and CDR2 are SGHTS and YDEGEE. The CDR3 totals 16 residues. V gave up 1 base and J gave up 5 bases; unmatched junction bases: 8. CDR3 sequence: CASSLYVGQGEDTQYF. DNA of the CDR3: TGTGCCAGCAGCTTGTATGTGGGACAGGGAGAAGATACGCAGTATTTT.

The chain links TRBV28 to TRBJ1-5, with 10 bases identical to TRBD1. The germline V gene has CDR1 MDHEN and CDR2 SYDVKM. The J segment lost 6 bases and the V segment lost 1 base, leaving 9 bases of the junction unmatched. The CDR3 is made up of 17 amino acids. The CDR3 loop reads CASSLYEGQGLVQPQHF. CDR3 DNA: TGTGCCAGCAGTTTATATGAGGGACAGGGGTTGGTTCAGCCCCAGCATTTT.

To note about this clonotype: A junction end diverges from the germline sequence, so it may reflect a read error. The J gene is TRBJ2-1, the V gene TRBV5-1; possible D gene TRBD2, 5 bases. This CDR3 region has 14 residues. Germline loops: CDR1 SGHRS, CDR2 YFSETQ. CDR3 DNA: TGCGCCAGCAGCTTACCCCAGACCTACAATGAGCGGTACTTC. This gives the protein CASSLPQTYNERYF.

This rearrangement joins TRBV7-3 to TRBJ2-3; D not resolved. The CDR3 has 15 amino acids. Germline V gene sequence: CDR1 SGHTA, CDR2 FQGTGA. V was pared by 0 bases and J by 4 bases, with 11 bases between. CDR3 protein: CASSLTGLEADTQYF. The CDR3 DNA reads TGTGCCAGCAGCTTAACGGGCCTAGAGGCAGATACGCAGTATTTT.

CDR3 loop: CASSLTGGGAHEQFF. The CDR3 DNA is TGTGCCAGCAGCTTAACTGGCGGGGGGGCCCATGAGCAGTTCTTC. The rearrangement uses TRBV7-3 and TRBJ2-1; 9 nucleotides agree with TRBD2. The CDR3 consists of 15 residues. Germline V gene lookup returns CDR1 SGHTA and CDR2 FQGTGA. V shed 0 bases and J 8 bases; nucleotides not matched to a gene: 5.

For the CDR3, the DNA is TGTGCCATCGCGCGACTAGCGGGGTCCTACGAGCAGTACTTC. Encoded protein: CAIARLAGSYEQYF. The chain carries TRBV10-3 and TRBJ2-7; TRBD2 matches 11 bases. The CDR3 has 14 amino acids. V was clipped by 8 bases and J by 1 base; unmatched bases: 4. Germline V gives CDR1 ENHRY, CDR2 SYGVKD.

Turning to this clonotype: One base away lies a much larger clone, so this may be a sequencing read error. The CDR3, as DNA: TGTGCCAGCAGCTTAAACCCAGGGGGAAGTGTGACCCGGTACTTC. Residues: CASSLNPGGSVTRYF. The chain combines TRBV7-3 with TRBJ2-5; 7 nucleotides match TRBD1. Germline V lookup: CDR1 SGHTA, CDR2 FQGTGA. CDR3 length: 15 residues.

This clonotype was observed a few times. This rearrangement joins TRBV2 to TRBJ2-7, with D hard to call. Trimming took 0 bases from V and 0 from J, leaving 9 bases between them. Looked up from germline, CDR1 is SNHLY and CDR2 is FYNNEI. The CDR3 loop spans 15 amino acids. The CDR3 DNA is TGTGCCAGCAGTGAAGCGCCAGGCAGCTCCTACGAGCAGTACTTC. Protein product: CASSEAPGSSYEQYF. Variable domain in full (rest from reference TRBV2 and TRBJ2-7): EPEVTQTPSHQVTQMGQEVILRCVPISNHLYFYWYRQILGQKVEFLVSFYNNEISEKSEIFDDQFSVERPDGSNFTLKIRSTKLEDSAMYFCASSEAPGSSYEQYFGPGTRLTVT.

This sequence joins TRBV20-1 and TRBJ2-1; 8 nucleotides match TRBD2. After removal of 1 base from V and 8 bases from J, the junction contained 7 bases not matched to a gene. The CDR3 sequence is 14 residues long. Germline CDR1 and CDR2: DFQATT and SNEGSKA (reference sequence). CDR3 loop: CSARGPGTSDEQFF. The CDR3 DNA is TGCAGTGCTAGAGGTCCCGGGACTAGTGATGAGCAGTTCTTC.

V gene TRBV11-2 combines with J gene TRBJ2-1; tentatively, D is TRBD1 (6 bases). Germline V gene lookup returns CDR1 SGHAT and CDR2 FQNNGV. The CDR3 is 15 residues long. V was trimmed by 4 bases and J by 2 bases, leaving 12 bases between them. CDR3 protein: CASSSAYRAYNEQFF. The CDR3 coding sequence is TGTGCCAGCAGCTCAGCCTACAGGGCCTACAATGAGCAGTTCTTC.

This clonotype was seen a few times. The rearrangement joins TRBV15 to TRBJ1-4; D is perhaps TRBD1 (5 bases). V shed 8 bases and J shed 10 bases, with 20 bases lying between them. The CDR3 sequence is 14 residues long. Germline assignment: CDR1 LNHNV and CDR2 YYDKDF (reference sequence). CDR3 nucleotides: TGTGCCACCTCTACGGGGGAATGGCCCGGAAAACTGTTTTTT. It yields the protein CATSTGEWPGKLFF.

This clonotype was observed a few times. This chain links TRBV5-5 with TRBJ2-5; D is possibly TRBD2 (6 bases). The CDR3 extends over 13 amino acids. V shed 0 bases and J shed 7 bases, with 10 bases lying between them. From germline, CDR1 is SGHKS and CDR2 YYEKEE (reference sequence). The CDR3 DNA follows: TGTGCCAGCAGCTTGGGGCGGGGACGGACCCAGTACTTC. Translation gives CASSLGRGRTQYF.

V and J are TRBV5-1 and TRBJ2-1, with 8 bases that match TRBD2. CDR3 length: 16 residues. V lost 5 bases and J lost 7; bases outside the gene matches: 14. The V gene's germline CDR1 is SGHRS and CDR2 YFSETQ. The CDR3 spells CASSISPAGVQNEQFF. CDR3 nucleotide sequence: TGCGCCAGCAGTATCTCCCCAGCGGGGGTTCAGAATGAGCAGTTCTTC. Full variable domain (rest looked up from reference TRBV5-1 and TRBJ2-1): KAGVTQTPRYLIKTRGQQVTLSCSPISGHRSVSWYQQTPGQGLQFLFEYFSETQRNKGNFPGRFSGRQFSNSRSEMNVSTLELGDSALYLCASSISPAGVQNEQFFGPGTRLTVL.

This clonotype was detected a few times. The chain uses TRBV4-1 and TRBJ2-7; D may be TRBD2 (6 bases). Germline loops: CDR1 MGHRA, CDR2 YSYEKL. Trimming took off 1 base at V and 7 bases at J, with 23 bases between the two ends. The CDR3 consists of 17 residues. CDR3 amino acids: CASSQVQREWQNNEQYF. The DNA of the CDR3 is TGCGCCAGCAGCCAAGTTCAACGGGAGTGGCAGAACAATGAGCAGTACTTC.

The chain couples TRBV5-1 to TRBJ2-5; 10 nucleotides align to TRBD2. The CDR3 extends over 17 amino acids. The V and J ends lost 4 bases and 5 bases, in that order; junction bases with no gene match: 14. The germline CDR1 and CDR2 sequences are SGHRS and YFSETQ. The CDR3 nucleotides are TGCGCCAGCAGCCCGCCGGCTAGCGGGGGCCCGAAGGAGACCCAGTACTTC. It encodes CASSPPASGGPKETQYF.

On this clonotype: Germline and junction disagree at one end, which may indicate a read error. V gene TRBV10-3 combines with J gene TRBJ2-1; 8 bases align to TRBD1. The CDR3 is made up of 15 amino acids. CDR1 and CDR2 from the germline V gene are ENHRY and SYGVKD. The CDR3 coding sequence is TGTGCCATCACTGAGGACAGGGCGTCCTACAATGAGCAGTTCTTC. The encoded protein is CAITEDRASYNEQFF.